The present T cell receptor beta chain was sequenced within a study of blood T cell repertoires in COVID-19. Comment on this clone: This same CDR3 is encoded by further DNA sequences in the sample.

V was pared by 4 bases and J by 0 bases, with 3 bases of the junction left unmatched. This CDR3 comprises 15 residues. The V gene's germline CDR1 is SGHNT and CDR2 YYREEE (reference sequence). Some clones are missing from TCRdb's copy, which holds only in-frame ones; the method was immunoSEQ multiplex PCR. The repertoire holds approximately 500,000 clones, with roughly 88% as singletons. J is TRBJ1-1 and V is TRBV5-4; TRBD1 aligns across 10 bases. The sequencing input was PBMCs or T cells enriched from blood (not recorded which). The source of this sequence is a woman in her thirties or forties who had recovered from COVID-19. CDR3 DNA sequence: TGTGCCAGCAGCCTCGACAGGGGGCTGAACACTGAAGCTTTCTTT. Its translation is CASSLDRGLNTEAFF.